Listed below are T cell receptor beta chains from one sample, sequenced in a study of regulatory T cells in long-lasting Graves disease. TCRdb re-derived calls from the multiplex PCR reads in MiXCR, one entry per CDR3 protein. The data show 400,000 to 500,000 distinct CDR3 sequences, 15% seen once. These records were also assigned to another study, of T cells in Graves' hyperthyroidism and ophthalmopathy.

The input for sequencing was peripheral blood mononuclear cells (PBMCs), taken at new diagnosis, from a patient treated with antithyroid drugs. All receptors derive from a woman aged 30 to 39 with Graves disease. Both conserved end residues are part of each CDR3. The order of the fields is J gene, V gene, CDR3 protein.

J: TRBJ2-7
V: TRBV6-5
CDR3: CASSYSGVSGSQEQYF

J: TRBJ1-1
V: TRBV28
CDR3: CASSFLRNKAFF

J: TRBJ2-7
V: TRBV6-1
CDR3: CASRSVSGQPYEQYF

J: TRBJ1-2
V: TRBV12-3/TRBV12-4
CDR3: CASSLWYGSGYTF

J: TRBJ2-3
V: TRBV9
CDR3: CASSVGPDTQYF

J: TRBJ1-1
V: TRBV10-3
CDR3: CAIGPREGSNTEAFF

J: TRBJ2-3
V: TRBV6-2/TRBV6-3
CDR3: CASSYTWVVTQYF

J: TRBJ1-3
V: TRBV7-2
CDR3: CASSSTDGVGNTIYF

J: TRBJ2-1
V: TRBV6-2/TRBV6-3
CDR3: CASTLGTGYYNEQSF

J: TRBJ2-5
V: TRBV2
CDR3: CASSGLAAGETQYF

J: TRBJ1-2
V: TRBV2
CDR3: CASSSQNYGYTF

J: TRBJ2-1
V: TRBV27
CDR3: CASSFKQDNEQFF

J: TRBJ1-2
V: TRBV19
CDR3: CASSIVGVGVKSGYTF

J: TRBJ2-5
V: TRBV2
CDR3: CASSLDGRETQYF

J: TRBJ2-1
V: TRBV5-1
CDR3: CASSSSLAGGGNEQFF

J: TRBJ2-3
V: TRBV9
CDR3: CASSFGLAGNTDTQYF

J: TRBJ2-1
V: TRBV20-1
CDR3: CSAFRTSSYNEQFF

J: TRBJ2-4
V: TRBV2
CDR3: CASSPSFTKNIQYF

J: TRBJ1-1
V: TRBV7-9
CDR3: CASSRLRQGWMNTEAFF

J: TRBJ2-1
V: TRBV6-5
CDR3: CASSSFGLAGQVNEQFF

J: TRBJ2-7
V: TRBV18
CDR3: CASSLQAGEGEQYF

J: TRBJ2-7
V: TRBV28
CDR3: CASSSPGQVPYEQYF

J: TRBJ2-7
V: TRBV28
CDR3: CASSAPGQSYEQYF

J: TRBJ1-4
V: TRBV4-2
CDR3: CASSQDLQGWEKLFF

J: TRBJ2-7
V: TRBV20-1
CDR3: CSARDYRGTYEQYF

J: TRBJ1-2
V: TRBV19
CDR3: CASSANRDGYTF

J: TRBJ2-5
V: TRBV27
CDR3: CASSRALAHQETQYF

J: TRBJ1-3
V: TRBV20-1
CDR3: CSAPRTGAGNTIYF

J: TRBJ1-3
V: TRBV4-1
CDR3: CASSQDQGLGNTIYF

J: TRBJ1-2
V: TRBV12-3/TRBV12-4
CDR3: CASSDSDRGVGYTF

J: TRBJ2-2
V: TRBV4-2
CDR3: CASGTSGPMMNTGELFF

J: TRBJ2-1
V: TRBV24-1
CDR3: CATSDRDRDEQFF

J: TRBJ1-5
V: TRBV18
CDR3: CASPPPSQYGNQPQHF

J: TRBJ2-2
V: TRBV11-2
CDR3: CASSSVGELFF

J: TRBJ2-5
V: TRBV5-4
CDR3: CASSGRGVAIKETQYF

J: TRBJ1-5
V: TRBV12-3/TRBV12-4
CDR3: CASSLVGTPGDQPQHF

J: TRBJ2-1
V: TRBV29-1
CDR3: CSVSGTSGSYEQFF

J: TRBJ2-5
V: TRBV9
CDR3: CASSVEQETQYF

J: TRBJ1-2
V: TRBV9
CDR3: CASSVAMGAGFDGYTF

J: TRBJ2-1
V: TRBV5-1
CDR3: CASGTGTGVYNEQFF

J: TRBJ2-5
V: TRBV11-1
CDR3: CASSFRGGETQYF

J: TRBJ1-1
V: TRBV7-8
CDR3: CASSFDSPEAFF

J: TRBJ2-1
V: TRBV7-2
CDR3: CASSPRGGAGGHYEQFF

J: TRBJ1-1
V: TRBV29-1
CDR3: CSGTQGDYREAFF

J: TRBJ1-4
V: TRBV24-1
CDR3: CATSEGTDEKLFF

J: TRBJ2-1
V: TRBV7-3
CDR3: CASSLKLAGVNEQFF

J: TRBJ1-2
V: TRBV3-1
CDR3: CASSQDSILRTESGYTF

J: TRBJ2-3
V: TRBV14
CDR3: CASSPLGLAGDTQYF

J: TRBJ2-7
V: TRBV29-1
CDR3: CSVEGVAGGYEQYF

J: TRBJ2-2
V: TRBV5-1
CDR3: CASSLGMTNTGELFF

J: TRBJ2-3
V: TRBV20-1
CDR3: CSARDLRRIDTQYF

J: TRBJ2-1
V: TRBV2
CDR3: CASSTRGLAAIPSGEQFF

J: TRBJ2-5
V: TRBV14
CDR3: CASSQWEGAETQYF

J: TRBJ2-7
V: TRBV2
CDR3: CASSEVLSYEQYF

J: TRBJ1-2
V: TRBV24-1
CDR3: CATSDLPLNYGYTF